This T cell receptor (beta chain) was obtained from a study of control samples from healthy donors and cancer patients. The CDR3 has 11 amino acids. The V gene lost 9 bases and the J gene lost 7 bases, with 10 bases spanning the gap. Germline-derived CDR1 and CDR2 are MNHNY and SVGAGI (reference sequence). The table came from immunoSEQ multiplex PCR; TCRdb's copy has only in-frame clones and leaves some out. The sample has some 64,000 clones; less than 95% are singletons. Sequencing used PBMCs. This sequence was found in a woman aged 50 to 60 with colorectal cancer. This chain links TRBV6-6 with TRBJ2-1; D is ambiguous. In DNA, the CDR3 is TGTGCCAGTTTAAGTATGAATGAGCAGTTCTTC. It translates to CASLSMNEQFF.